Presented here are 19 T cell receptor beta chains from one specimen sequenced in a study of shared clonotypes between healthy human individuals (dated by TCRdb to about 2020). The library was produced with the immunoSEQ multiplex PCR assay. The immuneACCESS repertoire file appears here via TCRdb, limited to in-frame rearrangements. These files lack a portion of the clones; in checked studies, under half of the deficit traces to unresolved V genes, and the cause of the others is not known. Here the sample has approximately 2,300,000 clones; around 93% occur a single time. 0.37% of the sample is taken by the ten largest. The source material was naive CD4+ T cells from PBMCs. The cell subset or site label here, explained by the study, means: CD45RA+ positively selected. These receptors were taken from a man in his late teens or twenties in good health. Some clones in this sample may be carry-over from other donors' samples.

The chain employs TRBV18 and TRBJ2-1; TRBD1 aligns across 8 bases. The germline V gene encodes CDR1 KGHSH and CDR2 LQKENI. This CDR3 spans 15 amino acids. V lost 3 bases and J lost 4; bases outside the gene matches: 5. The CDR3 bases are TGTGCCAGCTCACCGGGGACAGGCCGATACAATGAGCAGTTCTTC. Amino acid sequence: CASSPGTGRYNEQFF.

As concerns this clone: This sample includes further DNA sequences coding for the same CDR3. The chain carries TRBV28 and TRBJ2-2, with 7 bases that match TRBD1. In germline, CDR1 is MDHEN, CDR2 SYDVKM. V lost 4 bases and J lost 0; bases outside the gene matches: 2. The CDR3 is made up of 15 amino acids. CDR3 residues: CASSSGGANTGELFF. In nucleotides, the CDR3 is TGTGCCAGCAGTTCAGGGGGAGCGAACACCGGGGAGCTGTTTTTT.

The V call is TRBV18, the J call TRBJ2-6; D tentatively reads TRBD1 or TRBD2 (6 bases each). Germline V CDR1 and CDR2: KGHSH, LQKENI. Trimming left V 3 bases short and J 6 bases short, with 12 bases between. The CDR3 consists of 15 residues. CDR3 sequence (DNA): TGTGCCAGCTCACCCCCGGGGGCTATGGCCAACGTCCTGACTTTC. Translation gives CASSPPGAMANVLTF.

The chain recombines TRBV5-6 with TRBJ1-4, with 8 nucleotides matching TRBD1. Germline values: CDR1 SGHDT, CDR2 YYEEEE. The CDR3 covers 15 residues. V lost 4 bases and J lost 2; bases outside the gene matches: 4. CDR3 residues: CASSQTGATNEKLFF. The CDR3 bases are TGTGCCAGCAGCCAGACAGGGGCTACTAATGAAAAACTGTTTTTT.

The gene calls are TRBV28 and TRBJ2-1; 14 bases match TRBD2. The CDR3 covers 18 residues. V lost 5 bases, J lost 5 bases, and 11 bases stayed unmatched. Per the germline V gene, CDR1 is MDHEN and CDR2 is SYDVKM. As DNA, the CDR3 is TGTGCCAGCAGTCCTCGGACTAGCGGGAGGTGGCCGAACAATGAGCAGTTCTTC. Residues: CASSPRTSGRWPNNEQFF.

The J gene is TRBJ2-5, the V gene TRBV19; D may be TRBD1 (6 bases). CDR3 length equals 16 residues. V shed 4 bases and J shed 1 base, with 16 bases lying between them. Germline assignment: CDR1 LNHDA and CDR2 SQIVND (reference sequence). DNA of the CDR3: TGTGCCAGTAGTAAGGGCTCAGGGGTGACCCAAGAGACCCAGTACTTC. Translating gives CASSKGSGVTQETQYF.

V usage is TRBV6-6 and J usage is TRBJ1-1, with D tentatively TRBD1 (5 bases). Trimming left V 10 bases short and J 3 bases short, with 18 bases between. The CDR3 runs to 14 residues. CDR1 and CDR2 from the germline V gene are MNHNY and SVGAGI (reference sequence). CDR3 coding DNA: TGTGCCACCGTATTCAGGGTGGGAGACACTGAAGCTTTCTTT. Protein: CATVFRVGDTEAFF.

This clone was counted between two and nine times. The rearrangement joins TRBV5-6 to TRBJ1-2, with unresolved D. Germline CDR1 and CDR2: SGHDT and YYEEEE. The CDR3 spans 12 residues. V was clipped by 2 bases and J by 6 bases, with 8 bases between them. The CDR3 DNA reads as TGTGCCAGCAGCTTTGATCGGAATGGCTACACCTTC. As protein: CASSFDRNGYTF.

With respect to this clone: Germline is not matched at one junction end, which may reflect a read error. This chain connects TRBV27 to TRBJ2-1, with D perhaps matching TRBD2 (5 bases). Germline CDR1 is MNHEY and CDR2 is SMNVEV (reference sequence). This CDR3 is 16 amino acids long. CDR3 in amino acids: CASNLRGWDSYNEQFF. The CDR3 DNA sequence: TGTGCCAGCAATTTAAGAGGGTGGGATTCCTACAATGAGCAGTTCTTC.

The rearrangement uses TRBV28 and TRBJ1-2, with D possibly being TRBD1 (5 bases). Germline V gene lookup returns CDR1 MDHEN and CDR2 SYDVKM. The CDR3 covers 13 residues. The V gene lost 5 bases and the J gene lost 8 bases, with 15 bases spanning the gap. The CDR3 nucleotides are TGTGCCAGCAGTACCAGGGCCCAGAACGGCTACACCTTC. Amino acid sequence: CASSTRAQNGYTF.

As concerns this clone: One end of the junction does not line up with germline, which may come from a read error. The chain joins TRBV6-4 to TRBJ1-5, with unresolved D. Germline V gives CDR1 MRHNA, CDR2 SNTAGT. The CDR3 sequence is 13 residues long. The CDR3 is CASSDWEGQPQHF. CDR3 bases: TGTGCCAGCAGCGACTGGGAAGGTCAGCCCCAGCATTTT.

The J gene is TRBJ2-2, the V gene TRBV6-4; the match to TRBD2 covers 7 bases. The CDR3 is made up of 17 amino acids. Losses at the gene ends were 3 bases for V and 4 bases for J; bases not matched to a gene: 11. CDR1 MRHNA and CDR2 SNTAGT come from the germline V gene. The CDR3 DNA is TGTGCCAGCAGTGAGGTGCCCCGGGCTAGCGGCACCGGGGAGCTGTTTTTT. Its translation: CASSEVPRASGTGELFF.

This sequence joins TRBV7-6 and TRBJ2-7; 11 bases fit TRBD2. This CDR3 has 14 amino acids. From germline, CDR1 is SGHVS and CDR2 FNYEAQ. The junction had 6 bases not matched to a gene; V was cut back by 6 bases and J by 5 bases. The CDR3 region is CASSSLAGANEQYF. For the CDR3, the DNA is TGTGCCAGCAGTTCACTAGCGGGAGCGAACGAGCAGTACTTC.

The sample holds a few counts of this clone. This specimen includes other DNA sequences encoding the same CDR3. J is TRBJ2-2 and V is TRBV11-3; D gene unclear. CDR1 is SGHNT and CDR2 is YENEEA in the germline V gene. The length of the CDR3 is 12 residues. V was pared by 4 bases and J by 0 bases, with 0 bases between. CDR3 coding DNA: TGTGCCAGCAGCTCGAACACCGGGGAGCTGTTTTTT. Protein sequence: CASSSNTGELFF.

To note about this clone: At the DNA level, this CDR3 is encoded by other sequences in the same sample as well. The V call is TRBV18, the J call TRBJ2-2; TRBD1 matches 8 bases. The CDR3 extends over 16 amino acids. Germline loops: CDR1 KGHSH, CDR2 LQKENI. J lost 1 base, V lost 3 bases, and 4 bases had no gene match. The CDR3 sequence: CASSPQGALNTGELFF. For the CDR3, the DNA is TGTGCCAGCTCACCGCAGGGGGCTTTGAACACCGGGGAGCTGTTTTTT.

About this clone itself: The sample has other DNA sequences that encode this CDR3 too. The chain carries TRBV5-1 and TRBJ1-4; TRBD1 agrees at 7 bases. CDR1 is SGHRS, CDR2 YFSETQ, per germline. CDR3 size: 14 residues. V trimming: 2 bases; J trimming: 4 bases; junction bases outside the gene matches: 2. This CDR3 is CASSLQGSNEKLFF. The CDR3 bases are TGCGCCAGCAGCTTACAGGGGAGTAATGAAAAACTGTTTTTT.

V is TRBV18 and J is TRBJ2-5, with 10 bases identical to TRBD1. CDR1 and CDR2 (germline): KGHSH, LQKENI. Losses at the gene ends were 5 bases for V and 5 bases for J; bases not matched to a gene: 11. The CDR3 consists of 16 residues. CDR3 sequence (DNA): TGTGCCAGCTCATTTCCTTGGGGACAGGGGACGGAGACCCAGTACTTC. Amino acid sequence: CASSFPWGQGTETQYF.

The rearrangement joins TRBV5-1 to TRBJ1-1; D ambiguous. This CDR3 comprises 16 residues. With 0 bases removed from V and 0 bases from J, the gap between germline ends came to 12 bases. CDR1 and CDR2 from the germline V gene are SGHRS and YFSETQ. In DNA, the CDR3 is TGCGCCAGCAGCTTGGCGATCCCACAGCTGAACACTGAAGCTTTCTTT. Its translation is CASSLAIPQLNTEAFF.

The CDR3 spells CASSIGRGPHQPQHF. The CDR3 DNA sequence: TGTGCCAGTAGTATAGGTAGGGGCCCCCATCAGCCCCAGCATTTT. The chain employs TRBV19 and TRBJ1-5; tentative D call: TRBD1 (5 bases). V shed 1 base and J shed 5 bases, with 12 bases lying between them. The CDR3 runs 15 residues. Per germline, CDR1 LNHDA and CDR2 SQIVND (reference sequence).